The clone carrying this TCR beta chain was observed once. The data stem from a study of control samples from healthy donors and cancer patients. TCRdb keeps only in-frame clones here, not all; method: immunoSEQ multiplex PCR. The sample comprises tens of thousands of clones, about four fifths of which are singletons, and roughly 16% rests with the top ten. This CDR3 is built from 16 residues. CDR1 is LGHDT and CDR2 is YNNKEL in the germline V gene (reference sequence). Trimming pared 4 bases from V and 0 bases from J, leaving 12 bases between. The rearrangement uses TRBV3-1 (or the pseudogene TRBV3-2) and TRBJ1-4; D unresolved. The origin of this receptor is a man in his forties or fifties in good health. Sequences were obtained from blood. The CDR3 loop reads CASSPEDVSTNEKLFF. The CDR3 DNA reads as TGTGCCAGCAGCCCCGAGGACGTGTCAACTAATGAAAAACTGTTTTTT.